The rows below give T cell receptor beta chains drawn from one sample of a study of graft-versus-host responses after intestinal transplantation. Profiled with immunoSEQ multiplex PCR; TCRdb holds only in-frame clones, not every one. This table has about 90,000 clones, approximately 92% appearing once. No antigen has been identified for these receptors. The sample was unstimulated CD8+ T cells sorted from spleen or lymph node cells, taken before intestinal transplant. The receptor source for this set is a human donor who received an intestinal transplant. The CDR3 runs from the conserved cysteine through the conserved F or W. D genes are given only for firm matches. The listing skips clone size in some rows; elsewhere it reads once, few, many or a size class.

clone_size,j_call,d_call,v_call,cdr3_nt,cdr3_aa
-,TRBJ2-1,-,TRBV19,TGTGCCAGTAGTATTGTGGGGCAGGCAAACAACAATGAGCAGTTCTTC,CASSIVGQANNNEQFF
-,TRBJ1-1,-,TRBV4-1,TGCGCCAGCAGCCAAGGCGTAGTTGACACTGAAGCTTTCTTT,CASSQGVVDTEAFF
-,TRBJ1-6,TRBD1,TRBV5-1,TGCGCCAGCAGCTTGGACAGGGGAGCCTATAATTCACCCCTCCACTTT,CASSLDRGAYNSPLHF
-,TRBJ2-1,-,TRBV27,TGTGCCAGCAGTAAAATTAGCGGTGAGCAGTTCTTC,CASSKISGEQFF
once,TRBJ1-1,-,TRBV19,TGTGCCAGTAGGGACGGACTAAACACTGAAGCTTTCTTT,CASRDGLNTEAFF
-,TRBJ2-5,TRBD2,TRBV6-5,TGTGCCAGCCCCCCGGGGCGGGAGTACGAGACCCAGTACTTC,CASPPGREYETQYF
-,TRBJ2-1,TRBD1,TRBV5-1,TGCGCCAGCAGCGTCCGGGACAGCTCCTACAATGAGCAGTTCTTC,CASSVRDSSYNEQFF
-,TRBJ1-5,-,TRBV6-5,TGTGCCAGCAGTTATGGAACGGAGGGCAATCAGCCCCAGCATTTT,CASSYGTEGNQPQHF
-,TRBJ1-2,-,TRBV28,TGTGCCAGCAGTCCCCGGGGGGGGGCTTCAAACTATGGCTACACCTTC,CASSPRGGASNYGYTF
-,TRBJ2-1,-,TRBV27,TGTGCCAGCAGTTCCGGGACTGGGCCTTACAATGAGCAGTTCTTC,CASSSGTGPYNEQFF
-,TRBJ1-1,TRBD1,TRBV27,TGTGCCAGCAGTTCTACAGGGGATGGCACTGAAGCTTTCTTT,CASSSTGDGTEAFF
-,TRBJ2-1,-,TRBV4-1,TGCGCCAGCAGCCAGGGAGGCTCAGAGCAGTTCTTC,CASSQGGSEQFF
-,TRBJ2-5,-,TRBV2,TGTGCCAGCGGAGGGACGACAGACGCATCCCCCGAGACCCAGTACTTC,CASGGTTDASPETQYF
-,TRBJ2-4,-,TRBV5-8,TGTGCCAGCAGCGCAAACCTCGGACAGCGAGCCAAAAACATTCAGTACTTC,CASSANLGQRAKNIQYF
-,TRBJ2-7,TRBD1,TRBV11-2,TGTGCCAGCAGCTCGGGACAGGGCGACGAGCAGTACTTC,CASSSGQGDEQYF
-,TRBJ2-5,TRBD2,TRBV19,TGTGCCAGTAGTCAACTAGCGGGGGTGGAGACCCAGTACTTC,CASSQLAGVETQYF
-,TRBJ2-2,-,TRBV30,TGTGCCTGGAGTAACCCGCCTAGATCCCCCGGGGAGCTGTTTTTT,CAWSNPPRSPGELFF
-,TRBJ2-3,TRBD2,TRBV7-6,TGTGCCAGCAGCCCCTCGGTAGCGGGGGGGCTGACAGATACGCAGTATTTT,CASSPSVAGGLTDTQYF
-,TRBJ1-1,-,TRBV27,TGTGCCAGCAGTGGTCGCGGGGGGCCTGGGGCTTTCTTT,CASSGRGGPGAFF
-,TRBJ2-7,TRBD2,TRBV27,TGTGCCAGCAGTTCGACCGGGACTACTTACGAGCAGTACTTC,CASSSTGTTYEQYF
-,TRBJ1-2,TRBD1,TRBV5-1,TGCGCCAGCAGCTTTTCCCGGACAGGAAGCTATGGCTACACCTTC,CASSFSRTGSYGYTF
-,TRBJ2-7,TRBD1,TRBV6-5,TGTGCCAGCAGGACAGGGTCCGAAACCTACGAGCAGTACTTC,CASRTGSETYEQYF
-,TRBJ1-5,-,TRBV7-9,TGTGCCAGCAGCTTGACAGGCTCAAATCAGCCCCAGCATTTT,CASSLTGSNQPQHF
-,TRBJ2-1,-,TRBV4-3,TGCGCCAGCAGCCAAGACAGCTCCTACAATGAGCAGTTCTTC,CASSQDSSYNEQFF
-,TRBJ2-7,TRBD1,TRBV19,TGTGCCAGTAGTATTGGGACAGGGGGTTCCTACGAGCAGTACTTC,CASSIGTGGSYEQYF
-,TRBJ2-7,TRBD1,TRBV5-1,TGCGCCAGCAGCCGGAGACAGGGAACCGACGAGCAGTACTTC,CASSRRQGTDEQYF
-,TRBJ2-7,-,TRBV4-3,TGCGCCAGCAGCCAAGATAGAATCAACCTCAACTCCTACGAGCAGTACTTC,CASSQDRINLNSYEQYF
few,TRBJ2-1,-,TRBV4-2,TGTGCCAGCAGCCAAGATTTAGAGCCTCTGCAGTTCTTC,CASSQDLEPLQFF
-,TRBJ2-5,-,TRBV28,TGTGCCAGCAGTTCTGTGAGTTCGGGGACCCAGTACTTC,CASSSVSSGTQYF
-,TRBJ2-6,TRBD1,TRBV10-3,TGTGCCATCAGTGAGCAGAGGGCAGGGGGAACTGGGGCCAACGTCCTGACTTTC,CAISEQRAGGTGANVLTF
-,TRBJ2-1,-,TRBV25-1,TGTGCCAGCAGTCGGTCCTACAATGAGCAGTTCTTC,CASSRSYNEQFF
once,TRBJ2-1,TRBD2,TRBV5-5,TGTGCCAGCAGCTTCGGTAGCGGGGGGGAGCAGTTCTTC,CASSFGSGGEQFF
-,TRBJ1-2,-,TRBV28,TGTGCCAGCAGTTTAAGGGGCCCTGCTAGTGATGGCTACACCTTC,CASSLRGPASDGYTF
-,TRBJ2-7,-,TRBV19,TGTGCCAGTAGTTTTCGAGACAGAGCCTACGAGCAGTACTTC,CASSFRDRAYEQYF
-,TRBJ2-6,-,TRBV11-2,TGTGCCAGCAGCTTAGGAGACGTCCTGACTTTC,CASSLGDVLTF
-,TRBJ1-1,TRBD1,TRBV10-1,TGCGCCAGCAGTGAGTCAAGGACAGGGAACACTGAAGCTTTCTTT,CASSESRTGNTEAFF
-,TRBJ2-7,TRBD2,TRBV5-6,TGTGCCAGCAGCTTGGTAGCGGGGGCGAGCAACGAGCAGTACTTC,CASSLVAGASNEQYF
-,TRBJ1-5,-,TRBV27,TGTGCCAGCAGTTTATCCTCGGGGAGTCAGCCCCAGCATTTT,CASSLSSGSQPQHF
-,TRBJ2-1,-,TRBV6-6,TGTGCCAGCAGTTGGATGACACCTAACAATGAGCAGTTCTTC,CASSWMTPNNEQFF
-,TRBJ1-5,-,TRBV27,TGTGCCAGCAGTTCCTACAGGGAATATCAGCCCCAGCATTTT,CASSSYREYQPQHF
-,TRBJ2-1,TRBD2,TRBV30,TGTGCCTGGAGTTGGGCGGGGGGCTACAATGAGCAGTTCTTC,CAWSWAGGYNEQFF
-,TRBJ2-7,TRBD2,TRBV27,TGTGCCAGCAGTTTGGCTAGCGGGGCTTCCTACGAGCAGTACTTC,CASSLASGASYEQYF
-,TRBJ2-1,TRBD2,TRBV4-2,TGTGCCAGCAGCCAAGACTGGCGGGGGGGCAATGAGCAGTTCTTC,CASSQDWRGGNEQFF
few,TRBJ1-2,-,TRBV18,TGTGCCAGCTCACCACCGGGACTAATAACCTATGGCTACACCTTC,CASSPPGLITYGYTF
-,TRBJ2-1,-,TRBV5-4,TGTGCCAGCAGCTTTTTCAGCTCCTACAATGAGCAGTTCTTC,CASSFFSSYNEQFF
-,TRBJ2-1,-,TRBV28,TGTGCCAGCAGTCCCTCTTCGGGAGTGGGCAATGAGCAGTTCTTC,CASSPSSGVGNEQFF
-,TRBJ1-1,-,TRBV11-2,TGTGCCAGCAGCTTAGCAGGGATGAACACTGAAGCTTTCTTT,CASSLAGMNTEAFF
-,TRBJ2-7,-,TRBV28,TGTGCCAGCAGTTACGTGGGCCGCTTCTGGTACTTC,CASSYVGRFWYF
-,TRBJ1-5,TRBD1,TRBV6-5,TGTGCCAGCAGTTTGACAGGGGGCGTGTATCAGCCCCAGCATTTT,CASSLTGGVYQPQHF
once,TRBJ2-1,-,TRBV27,TGTGCCAGCAGTCCCCAGGTGTTTGATGAGCAGTTCTTC,CASSPQVFDEQFF
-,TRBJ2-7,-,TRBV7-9,TGTGCCAGCAGCTTAGGCGGGACAGCCTCCTACGAGCAGTACTTC,CASSLGGTASYEQYF
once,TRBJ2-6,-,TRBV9,TGTGCCAGCAGCGGCGGACAGTCTGGGGCCAACGTCCTGACTTTC,CASSGGQSGANVLTF
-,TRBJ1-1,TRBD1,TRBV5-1,TGCGCCAGCAGAGGGGGACAGGGAGGCACTGAAGCTTTCTTT,CASRGGQGGTEAFF
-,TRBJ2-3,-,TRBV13,TGTGCCAGCAGCTCTAGGATTAAAGGTAACACAGATACGCAGTATTTT,CASSSRIKGNTDTQYF
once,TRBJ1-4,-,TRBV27,TGTGCCAGCAGGGGAGAAAATGAAAAACTGTTTTTT,CASRGENEKLFF
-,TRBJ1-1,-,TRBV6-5,TGTGCCAGCACTTTGACAGGTGGGAACACTGAAGCTTTCTTT,CASTLTGGNTEAFF
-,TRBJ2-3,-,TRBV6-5,TGTGCCAGCAGTTACTACTGGACAGAAACAGATACGCAGTATTTT,CASSYYWTETDTQYF